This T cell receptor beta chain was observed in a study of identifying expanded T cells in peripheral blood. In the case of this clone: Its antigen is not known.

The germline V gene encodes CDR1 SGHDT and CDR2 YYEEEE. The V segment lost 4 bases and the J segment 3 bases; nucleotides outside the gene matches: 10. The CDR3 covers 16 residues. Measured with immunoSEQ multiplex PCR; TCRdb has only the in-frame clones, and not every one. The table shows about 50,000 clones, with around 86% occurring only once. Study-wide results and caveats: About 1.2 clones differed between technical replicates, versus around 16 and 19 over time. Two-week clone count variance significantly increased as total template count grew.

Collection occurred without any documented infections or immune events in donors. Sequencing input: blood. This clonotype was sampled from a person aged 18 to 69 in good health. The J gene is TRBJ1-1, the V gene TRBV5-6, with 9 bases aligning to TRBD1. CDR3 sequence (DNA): TGTGCCAGCAGCCCCGGGACAGGGCGTTTAGACACTGAAGCTTTCTTT. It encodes CASSPGTGRLDTEAFF.